Sequencing of this T cell receptor (beta chain) was carried out in a study of blood T cell repertoires in COVID-19. This table comes from immunoSEQ multiplex PCR, and its TCRdb copy is limited to in-frame clones, with some not included. Here the sample spans 150,000 to 200,000 clones, around 85% being singletons. V gave up 5 bases and J gave up 3 bases, with 8 bases separating them. Germline V CDR1 and CDR2: MDHEN, SYDVKM. There are 14 residues in the CDR3. The chain combines TRBV28 with TRBJ1-6; weak D call: TRBD1 (5 bases). The sequencing input was peripheral blood. The source is a man in his sixties with COVID-19, enrolled during active disease. In DNA form, the CDR3 reads TGTGCCAGCAGTACGACAGTCTATAATTCACCCCTCCACTTT. This encodes CASSTTVYNSPLHF.